These 24 T cell receptor beta chains came from one sample sequenced in a study of beta chain features in type 1 diabetes. Study-level results: Researchers report that Type 1 diabetes patients had moderately but significantly shorter TCRB CDR3s across all four CD4+ subsets.

Isolated RNA was reverse transcribed in full, so expressed TCRB transcripts were sequenced. Method: immunoSEQ multiplex PCR; TCRdb's copy keeps in-frame clones and lacks some. The table lists fewer than 300,000 clones, approximately 11% of them singletons, with about 0.018% in the top ten. No cognate antigen is known for these TCRs. The sample taken for sequencing was naive CD4+ T cells from blood. The receptors here all came from a man aged 25 to 45 with type 1 diabetes.

This clone has only a few counts. The chain joins TRBV4-2 to TRBJ2-3; D is undetermined. The germline gives CDR1 LGHNA, CDR2 YNFKEQ. The CDR3 runs 15 residues. V lost 1 base, J lost 2 bases, and 10 bases lay in between. CDR3 sequence (DNA): TGTGCCAGCAGCCAAGGTTGGCGGATCACAGATACGCAGTATTTT. It yields the protein CASSQGWRITDTQYF.

This clone was seen a few times. The chain employs TRBV9 and TRBJ1-3, with 8 bases that match TRBD1. CDR3 length equals 15 residues. CDR1 SGDLS and CDR2 YYNGEE come from the germline V gene. The trim removed 4 bases at V and 1 base at J, leaving 4 bases unmatched. The CDR3 region has the DNA TGTGCCAGCAGCCCCGGACAGGGTTCTGGAAACACCATATATTTT. Translating it yields CASSPGQGSGNTIYF.

This clone was recorded a few times. The chain recombines TRBV2 with TRBJ2-3; 10 nucleotides line up with TRBD2. The length of the CDR3 is 12 residues. The V segment lost 4 bases and the J segment 14 bases; nucleotides outside the gene matches: 6. Germline-derived CDR1 and CDR2 are SNHLY and FYNNEI. The CDR3 bases are TGTGCCAGCAGTGCACTAGCGGGAAGACTGTATTTT. This sequence encodes CASSALAGRLYF. Full variable domain (outside the CDR3, taken from reference TRBV2 and TRBJ2-3): EPEVTQTPSHQVTQMGQEVILRCVPISNHLYFYWYRQILGQKVEFLVSFYNNEISEKSEIFDDQFSVERPDGSNFTLKIRSTKLEDSAMYFCASSALAGRLYFGPGTRLTVL.

A few counts support this clone. The chain has TRBV6-1 and TRBJ2-1; D not resolved. CDR3 size: 11 residues. Trimming pared 11 bases from V and 8 bases from J, leaving 13 bases between. Germline assignment: CDR1 MNHNS and CDR2 SASEGT. CDR3 region: CAHQRSDEQFF. The DNA for the CDR3 is TGTGCCCACCAGCGTTCGGATGAGCAGTTCTTC.

The V gene is TRBV7-3, the J gene TRBJ1-2, with 9 nucleotides matching TRBD1. The CDR3 spans 14 residues. Germline V CDR1 and CDR2: SGHTA, FQGTGA. The trim removed 5 bases at V and 8 bases at J, leaving 9 bases unmatched. The CDR3 region has the DNA TGTGCCAGCAGCCCCAAGGGACAGGGTTGGGGCTACACCTTC. It encodes CASSPKGQGWGYTF.

The chain has TRBV15 and TRBJ1-1, with D uncertain. V was pared by 2 bases and J by 8 bases, with 12 bases between. Germline V gene lookup returns CDR1 LNHNV and CDR2 YYDKDF (reference sequence). The CDR3 totals 13 residues. CDR3 sequence reads: CATSRTAGEEAFF. CDR3 coding DNA: TGTGCCACCAGCAGAACCGCCGGGGAGGAAGCTTTCTTT.

This clone was counted between two and nine times. This chain uses TRBV21-1 with TRBJ1-4; the D call TRBD1 from the table was never checked on the DNA. TRBV21-1 is labeled a pseudogene. CDR3 length: 15 residues. As DNA, the CDR3 is TGTGCCAGCAGCAAAGCCGAGACAGCAAATGAAAAACTGTTTTTT. It encodes CASSKAETANEKLFF.

The table lists this clone with a few counts. The CDR3 loop reads CSVDSGYSTDTQYF. DNA for the CDR3: TGCAGCGTCGATAGCGGATATAGCACAGATACGCAGTATTTT. The rearrangement joins TRBV29-1 to TRBJ2-3; the D gene is possibly TRBD2 (6 bases). Germline loops: CDR1 SQVTM, CDR2 ANQGSEA. CDR3 length: 14 amino acids. V gave up 6 bases and J gave up 0 bases, with 13 bases separating them.

The table lists this clone with a few counts. J is TRBJ2-3 and V is TRBV4-3, with TRBD2 identical over 7 bases. Germline V gives CDR1 LGHNA, CDR2 YSLEER. The CDR3 runs to 15 residues. V was clipped by 1 base and J by 0 bases; unmatched bases: 1. The DNA of the CDR3 is TGCGCCAGCAGCCAAGTGGGAGGGAGCACAGATACGCAGTATTTT. Protein product: CASSQVGGSTDTQYF.

Only a few counts were recorded for this clone. The V and J genes are TRBV29-1 and TRBJ2-1, with TRBD1 matching over 11 bases. Losses at the gene ends were 6 bases for V and 3 bases for J; bases not matched to a gene: 13. This CDR3 is 17 amino acids long. Germline V gene sequence: CDR1 SQVTM, CDR2 ANQGSEA. The CDR3 loop reads CSVGQGASMGRYNEQFF. In DNA form, the CDR3 reads TGCAGCGTCGGACAGGGGGCGTCAATGGGCCGCTACAATGAGCAGTTCTTC.

V and J are TRBV19 and TRBJ2-1, with 8 bases fitting TRBD2. The CDR3 contains 16 residues. The ends lost 7 bases at V and 7 bases at J; junction bases unmatched: 15. The germline CDR1 and CDR2 sequences are LNHDA and SQIVND (reference sequence). CDR3 in DNA: TGTGCCAGTACCCCACAAGCGGGGGAGGTTGGGAATGAGCAGTTCTTC. Translation gives CASTPQAGEVGNEQFF.

The chain employs TRBV7-2 and TRBJ2-7; D is unclear. From germline, CDR1 is SGHTA and CDR2 FQGNSA. The CDR3 covers 11 residues. V lost 5 bases and J 5 bases, leaving 7 bases between the germline ends. The CDR3 spells CASSEAHEQYF. The CDR3 bases are TGTGCCAGCAGCGAGGCCCACGAGCAGTACTTC.

V usage is TRBV9 and J usage is TRBJ2-7, with D perhaps matching TRBD2 (6 bases). Germline V gene lookup returns CDR1 SGDLS and CDR2 YYNGEE. Trimming stripped 3 bases from V and 0 bases from J, with 13 bases between. The CDR3 has 15 amino acids. CDR3 DNA: TGTGCCAGCAGCGCCCAGACCGGGGGCTCCTACGAGCAGTACTTC. Amino acid sequence: CASSAQTGGSYEQYF.

J is TRBJ2-3 and V is TRBV7-9; D is perhaps TRBD2 (5 bases). The V gene lost 5 bases and the J gene lost 5 bases, with 17 bases spanning the gap. This CDR3 comprises 15 residues. Per germline, CDR1 SEHNR and CDR2 FQNEAQ (reference sequence). The CDR3 is CASSPAGNVGDTQYF. The CDR3 nucleotides read TGTGCCAGCAGCCCTGCCGGGAACGTAGGAGATACGCAGTATTTT. The variable domain in full, completed from reference TRBV7-9 and TRBJ2-3, reads DTGVSQNPRHKITKRGQNVTFRCDPISEHNRLYWYRQTLGQGPEFLTYFQNEAQLEKSRLLSDRFSAERPKGSFSTLEIQRTEQGDSAMYLCASSPAGNVGDTQYFGPGTRLTVL.

This clone was seen more than once but under ten times. The V call is TRBV4-2, the J call TRBJ2-3; 9 positions match TRBD2. J gave up 6 bases and V 4 bases, and 11 bases lay outside the gene matches. Per the germline V gene, CDR1 is LGHNA and CDR2 is YNFKEQ. CDR3 size: 16 residues. CDR3 DNA: TGTGCCAGCAGCCTAGGCGGCGGGGGGGCCCCCGATACGCAGTATTTT. Its protein product is CASSLGGGGAPDTQYF.

J is TRBJ2-1 and V is TRBV18; 7 nucleotides align to TRBD2. Germline CDR1 and CDR2: KGHSH and LQKENI. After removal of 6 bases from V and 4 bases from J, the junction contained 6 bases not matched to a gene. The CDR3 spans 14 residues. The CDR3 reads CASSRGKEYNEQFF. The CDR3 DNA is TGTGCCAGCTCGCGGGGGAAGGAGTACAATGAGCAGTTCTTC.

The chain joins TRBV7-3 to TRBJ2-1, with no clear D. Germline loops: CDR1 SGHTA, CDR2 FQGTGA. The germline V and J ends were trimmed by 0 bases and 5 bases, with 11 bases remaining between them. The CDR3 is 15 amino acids. CDR3: CASSLTTAINNEQFF. As DNA, the CDR3 is TGTGCCAGCAGCTTAACAACAGCTATAAACAATGAGCAGTTCTTC. The variable domain in full, with the rest retrieved from reference TRBV7-3 and TRBJ2-1, is GAGVSQTPSNKVTEKGKYVELRCDPISGHTALYWYRQSLGQGPEFLIYFQGTGAADDSGLPNDRFFAVRPEGSVSTLKIQRTERGDSAVYLCASSLTTAINNEQFFGPGTRLTVL.

This clone was found a few times. The chain uses TRBV10-3 and TRBJ1-2, with 10 positions matching TRBD1. This CDR3 has 15 residues. The trim removed 4 bases at V and 8 bases at J, leaving 10 bases unmatched. Germline CDR1 and CDR2: ENHRY and SYGVKD. CDR3 protein: CAISGGTGAPRGYTF. The CDR3 bases are TGTGCCATCAGTGGTGGGACAGGGGCTCCGAGAGGCTACACCTTC.

This chain uses TRBV15 with TRBJ1-4, with D perhaps TRBD1 (5 bases). The germline gives CDR1 LNHNV, CDR2 YYDKDF (reference sequence). This CDR3 spans 15 amino acids. Trimming pared 3 bases from V and 7 bases from J, leaving 15 bases between. CDR3 coding DNA: TGTGCCACCAGCAGGGATGGGGCTGGTACTGAAAAACTGTTTTTT. It translates to CATSRDGAGTEKLFF.

This rearrangement joins TRBV6-5 to TRBJ2-6; a weak D match, TRBD2 (5 bases). Trimming took 7 bases from V and 4 from J, leaving 8 bases between them. The CDR3 runs to 13 residues. The V gene's germline CDR1 is MNHEY and CDR2 SVGAGI. CDR3 sequence (DNA): TGTGCCAGCAAGAGGGCCGGGGCCAACGTCCTGACTTTC. Its protein is CASKRAGANVLTF.

This clone was seen only a few times. This chain's CDR3 is CASSPRGTGSYNEQFF. In DNA form, the CDR3 reads TGCGCCAGCAGCCCCCGGGGGACAGGCTCCTACAATGAGCAGTTCTTC. The gene calls are TRBV5-1 and TRBJ2-1; 8 bases agree with TRBD1. The CDR3 runs to 16 residues. The ends lost 4 bases at V and 0 bases at J; junction bases unmatched: 6. Germline lookup yields CDR1 SGHRS and CDR2 YFSETQ.

The CDR3 sequence is CASSGRNRGYGANVLTF. Written as DNA, the CDR3 is TGTGCCAGCAGCGGCCGGAACAGGGGGTATGGGGCCAACGTCCTGACTTTC. This sequence joins TRBV7-2 and TRBJ2-6; 8 bases line up with TRBD1. Germline CDR1 SGHTA, CDR2 FQGNSA. The junction had 9 bases not matched to a gene; V was cut back by 5 bases and J by 3 bases. The CDR3 contains 17 residues.

This clone showed up just a few times. This chain uses TRBV9 with TRBJ1-2, with 9 bases identical to TRBD1. Germline CDR1 reads SGDLS; CDR2 reads YYNGEE. The CDR3 totals 15 residues. V lost 2 bases and J lost 7; bases outside the gene matches: 9. The CDR3 bases are TGTGCCAGCAGCGTCCTGGGACAGGGAGTCCCTGGCTACACCTTC. Translated, it gives CASSVLGQGVPGYTF.

The chain joins TRBV5-4 to TRBJ2-2, with 9 bases matching TRBD1. Trimming removed 0 bases from V and 6 bases from J; junction bases left unmatched: 3. The germline gives CDR1 SGHNT, CDR2 YYREEE (reference sequence). The CDR3 extends over 15 amino acids. CDR3 sequence (DNA): TGTGCCAGCAGCTTGGGACAGGGGGGGGCCGGGGAGCTGTTTTTT. The encoded protein is CASSLGQGGAGELFF.